Listed here are 4 T cell receptor beta chains from one sample, sequenced in a study of beta chain features in type 1 diabetes. Expressed TCRB transcripts got sequenced, as all isolated RNA was reverse transcribed. TCRdb's copy holds only in-frame clones and misses some; the assay was immunoSEQ multiplex PCR. The profile shows roughly 400,000 clones, 14% of them singletons. The sequencing input was naive CD4+ T cells from blood. These receptors all come from a man in his thirties or forties in good health.

CDR3 region: CASRPGDFNEKLFF. The DNA for the CDR3 is TGTGCCAGCCGGCCCGGGGACTTTAATGAAAAACTGTTTTTT. The V and J genes are TRBV27 and TRBJ1-4; a weak D match, TRBD1 (5 bases). V shed 8 bases and J shed 4 bases, with 14 bases lying between them. Looked up from germline, CDR1 is MNHEY and CDR2 is SMNVEV (reference sequence). The CDR3 sequence is 14 residues long.

This clone has at least ten counts. The CDR3 sequence is CAKNYNEQFF. The CDR3 DNA reads as TGTGCCAAAAACTACAATGAGCAGTTCTTC. This chain uses TRBV21-1 with TRBJ2-1. TRBV21-1 counts as a pseudogene. This CDR3 is 10 amino acids long.

This clone was counted between two and nine times. The V gene is TRBV23-1, the J gene TRBJ2-1; no firm D call. TRBV23-1 is treated as an ORF (open reading frame) with a function not yet certain. With 4 bases removed from V and 4 bases from J, the gap between germline ends came to 20 bases. The length of the CDR3 is 17 residues. The DNA for the CDR3 is TGCGCCAGCAGTCGGGGATCGAGAAATTTTCGTTACAATGAGCAGTTCTTC. It codes for CASSRGSRNFRYNEQFF.

The V and J genes are TRBV7-2 and TRBJ1-5; D is undetermined. In germline, CDR1 is SGHTA, CDR2 FQGNSA. The CDR3 sequence is 12 residues long. V was pared by 1 base and J by 13 bases, with 11 bases between. The CDR3 loop is CASSLDQWEQHF. The DNA for the CDR3 is TGTGCCAGCAGCTTAGATCAGTGGGAGCAGCATTTT.